The 19 T cell receptor beta chains below were found in one sample sequenced in a study of CD8+ T cells in alopecia areata. The sample's treatment: oral pan-JAK inhibitor, 5-10 mg twice daily. Once RNA had been extracted, it was reverse transcribed into cDNA to act as the sequencing template. Assay used: immunoSEQ multiplex PCR; TCRdb lists only in-frame clones, some missing. The profile covers roughly 190,000 clones, with 60% appearing a single time and around 3% taken by the ten largest. The sample was CD4+ T cells sorted from blood, taken at week 4, from a patient treated with tofacitinib. Receptors originate from a human donor with alopecia areata.

V and J are TRBV1 and TRBJ1-2. TRBV1 is flagged as a pseudogene. The CDR3 runs to 14 residues. CDR3 sequence: CTSSQVGRRYGYTF. The CDR3 coding sequence is TGCACCAGCAGCCAGGTCGGGAGACGCTATGGCTACACCTTC.

This clone was seen a handful of times. The chain joins TRBV27 to TRBJ1-6, with D unclear. The CDR3 runs to 17 residues. Germline CDR1 and CDR2: MNHEY and SMNVEV (reference sequence). V was shortened by 8 bases and J by 7 bases, with 24 bases between the two germline ends. This chain's CDR3 is CASVFRDRRGGNSPLHF. In DNA form, the CDR3 reads TGTGCCAGCGTTTTCCGAGACCGGCGGGGAGGGAATTCACCCCTCCACTTT.

The chain employs TRBV30 and TRBJ2-5; D is perhaps TRBD1 or TRBD2 (5 bases each). Gene TRBJ2-7 matches the end of the DNA better, so the J call may be wrong. Per germline, CDR1 GTSNPN and CDR2 SVGIG (reference sequence). The CDR3 runs 11 residues. CDR3 nucleotides: TGTGCCTGGACGGGACGGTACGAGCAGTACTTC. The encoded protein is CAWTGRYEQYF.

This clone was recorded a few times. The chain links TRBV30 to TRBJ2-7, with a tentative D call TRBD2 (7 bases). Germline V gene data show CDR1 as GTSNPN and CDR2 as SVGIG (reference sequence). The CDR3 loop spans 14 amino acids. Trimming shortened V by 0 bases and J by 1 base, and 10 bases separated the two germline ends. The CDR3 sequence: CAWSVRGGSYEQYF. In DNA, the CDR3 is TGTGCCTGGAGTGTTAGGGGGGGTTCCTACGAGCAGTACTTC.

The chain recombines TRBV15 with TRBJ2-5, with unresolved D. Germline CDR1 reads LNHNV; CDR2 reads YYDKDF (reference sequence). V gave up 3 bases and J gave up 2 bases, with 10 bases separating them. The CDR3 is 14 residues long. The CDR3 DNA is TGTGCCACCAGCAGTGCGACTGTACAAGAGACCCAGTACTTC. Its translation: CATSSATVQETQYF.

This clone has a handful of counts. The chain recombines TRBV7-9 with TRBJ2-1; no reliable D call. The length of the CDR3 is 13 residues. Germline CDR1 reads SEHNR; CDR2 reads FQNEAQ (reference sequence). The V and J ends lost 0 bases and 9 bases respectively, with 9 bases between them. The CDR3 reads CASSLAPSGEQFF. CDR3 sequence (DNA): TGTGCCAGCAGCTTAGCCCCCTCGGGTGAGCAGTTCTTC.

The rearrangement links TRBV4-3 to TRBJ2-1; TRBD2 matches 9 bases. The CDR3 contains 17 residues. Germline V gene data show CDR1 as LGHNA and CDR2 as YSLEER. J was trimmed by 8 bases and V by 3 bases; bases with no gene match: 14. CDR3 in amino acids: CASSQGLPGTSRYEQFF. The CDR3 DNA sequence: TGCGCCAGCAGCCAGGGACTTCCCGGGACTAGCCGATATGAGCAGTTCTTC.

As for this clone: Distinct nucleotide sequences in the sample also encode this CDR3. The chain links TRBV30 to TRBJ2-1, with 7 bases identical to TRBD1. Per germline, CDR1 GTSNPN and CDR2 SVGIG (reference sequence). The CDR3 loop spans 15 amino acids. Trimming cost V 0 bases and J 2 bases; bases outside gene matches: 4. CDR3 region: CAWSVNRGAYNEQFF. The CDR3 nucleotides are TGTGCCTGGAGTGTAAACAGGGGCGCCTACAATGAGCAGTTCTTC.

The chain carries TRBV11-2 and TRBJ2-5, with D uncertain. The V end was cut by 4 bases, the J end by 5 bases, with 8 bases between. CDR1 SGHAT and CDR2 FQNNGV come from the germline V gene. The CDR3 has 12 residues. CDR3 sequence (DNA): TGTGCCAGCAGCTCCCGGGTGGAGACCCAGTACTTC. Its translation: CASSSRVETQYF.

The genes are TRBV15 and TRBJ2-5, with a possible D match to TRBD2 (6 bases). With 1 base removed from V and 10 bases from J, the gap between germline ends came to 16 bases. Germline lookup yields CDR1 LNHNV and CDR2 YYDKDF (reference sequence). CDR3 length: 14 residues. DNA of the CDR3: TGTGCCACCAGCAGAGTAGGAACTAGCCAGATCCAGTACTTC. This codes for CATSRVGTSQIQYF.

A few counts support this clone. The chain links TRBV2 to TRBJ1-6, with D unclear. The CDR3 extends over 13 amino acids. The V gene's germline CDR1 is SNHLY and CDR2 FYNNEI. The V gene lost 5 bases and the J gene lost 9 bases, with 11 bases spanning the gap. This CDR3 reads CASSLAEASPLHF. DNA of the CDR3: TGTGCCAGCAGTCTAGCAGAGGCTTCACCCCTCCACTTT.

This clone was seen more than once but under ten times. CDR3 sequence: CASQRAAGSPLHF. DNA of the CDR3: TGTGCCAGTCAAAGGGCGGCGGGGTCACCCCTCCACTTT. V usage is TRBV6-5 and J usage is TRBJ1-6; no clear D. There are 13 residues in the CDR3. Trimming took off 9 bases at V and 10 bases at J, with 16 bases between the two ends. The germline gives CDR1 MNHEY, CDR2 SVGAGI.

This clone has just a few counts. The chain links TRBV6-4 to TRBJ2-3; weak D call: TRBD2 (5 bases). V shed 0 bases and J shed 1 base, with 5 bases lying between them. The CDR3 runs to 14 residues. CDR1 and CDR2 from the germline V gene are MRHNA and SNTAGT. The chain's CDR3 is CASSDSRGTDTQYF. The CDR3 DNA sequence: TGTGCCAGCAGTGACTCGAGGGGCACAGATACGCAGTATTTT.

The V and J genes are TRBV29-1 and TRBJ1-1; D is undetermined. Germline values: CDR1 SQVTM, CDR2 ANQGSEA. The V end was cut by 2 bases, the J end by 6 bases, with 7 bases between. The CDR3 contains 11 residues. CDR3 nucleotides: TGCAGCGTTGAACATAACTCTGAAGCTTTCTTT. Protein sequence: CSVEHNSEAFF.

This sequence joins TRBV30 and TRBJ1-5, with D tentatively TRBD1 (6 bases). This CDR3 has 13 residues. V lost 2 bases and J 6 bases, leaving 11 bases between the germline ends. The germline V gene encodes CDR1 GTSNPN and CDR2 SVGIG (reference sequence). As DNA, the CDR3 is TGTGCCTGGAGTCGGGGGCGCGGTCAGCCCCAGCATTTT. Translation gives CAWSRGRGQPQHF.

The CDR3 loop is CASLRDRGTGANVLTF. CDR3 nucleotide sequence: TGTGCCAGCCTCCGGGACAGGGGGACTGGGGCCAACGTCCTGACTTTC. The chain couples TRBV2 to TRBJ2-6; 11 bases line up with TRBD1. CDR3 length: 16 amino acids. The germline gives CDR1 SNHLY, CDR2 FYNNEI. Trimming took 8 bases from V and 2 from J; bases not matched to a gene: 5. The full variable domain, in which reference TRBV2 and TRBJ2-6 provide the parts outside the CDR3, is EPEVTQTPSHQVTQMGQEVILRCVPISNHLYFYWYRQILGQKVEFLVSFYNNEISEKSEIFDDQFSVERPDGSNFTLKIRSTKLEDSAMYFCASLRDRGTGANVLTFGAGSRLTVL.

The chain combines TRBV4-1 with TRBJ1-1; 11 bases agree with TRBD1. Germline CDR1 and CDR2: MGHRA and YSYEKL. The ends lost 0 bases at V and 7 bases at J; junction bases unmatched: 4. There are 15 residues in the CDR3. The CDR3 bases are TGCGCCAGCAGCCAAGAGGACAGGGGGCTCAGTGAAGCTTTCTTT. Translation gives CASSQEDRGLSEAFF.

The chain links TRBV25-1 to TRBJ2-5; D is uncertain. The DNA end is more similar to TRBJ2-7, so the J call may be wrong. The CDR3 spans 14 residues. Looked up from germline, CDR1 is MGHDK and CDR2 is SYGVNS. In DNA, the CDR3 is TGTGCCACCTCAGGAGTGGCAGTATCCTACGAGCAGTACTTC. Protein: CATSGVAVSYEQYF.

This clone has a handful of counts. This rearrangement joins TRBV23-1 to TRBJ1-2; D call uncertain. TRBV23-1 is marked as an open reading frame, function uncertain. CDR3 size: 8 residues. The V end was cut by 8 bases, the J end by 12 bases, with 7 bases between. The CDR3 reads CASGRDTF. The CDR3 region has the DNA TGCGCCAGCGGCCGGGACACCTTC.